This note documents a single T cell receptor (beta chain) sequence. Its matching antigen is unknown. CDR1 LNHDA and CDR2 SQIVND come from the germline V gene (reference sequence). Trimming removed 4 bases from V and 5 bases from J; junction bases left unmatched: 13. CDR3 length equals 17 residues. Primers: 60 Vbeta forward and 13 Jbeta reverse. Clones were sequenced by immunoSEQ multiplex PCR, and TCRdb holds only the in-frame ones, with some missing. Of approximately 200,000 clones detected, over 75% appear once; the ten largest clones hold 2% to 2.5%. This sample stems from a study of cytomegalovirus exposure and HLA in healthy donors. General study results and limits: The authors listed around 150 TCR beta chains as cytomegalovirus-associated. In an earlier analysis, most TCR beta V segments were productive about 87% or about 30% of the time.

The J gene is TRBJ2-3, the V gene TRBV19; 9 positions match TRBD1. Sequencing was done on a sample of PBMCs. This clonotype was sampled from a woman between 50 and 59 years old in good health and CMV-seronegative. Here the CDR3 reads CASSTPPGQGFRDTQYF. CDR3 coding DNA: TGTGCCAGTAGTACCCCGCCGGGACAGGGTTTCAGAGATACGCAGTATTTT.